This is a list of T cell receptor beta chains from one sample in a study of shared clonotypes between healthy human individuals. The table came from immunoSEQ multiplex PCR; TCRdb's copy has only in-frame clones and leaves some out. The profile covers about 1.5 million clones, with nearly 99% appearing a single time and about 0.45% taken by the ten largest. Sequencing was performed on naive CD4+ T cells sorted from blood. The receptors come from a man aged 25-40 years in good health. Each CDR3 is given with its conserved first and last residue. D genes are given only for firm matches. A clone size is listed for some rows: how often the clone was seen (once, few, many), or a class if it is expanded.

d_gene	j_gene	abundance	v_gene	CDR3nt	CDR3aa
NA	TRBJ2-7	NA	TRBV10-1	TGCGCCAGCAGTGCAAGCTCCTACGAGCAGTACTTC	CASSASSYEQYF
NA	TRBJ2-7	NA	TRBV7-2	TGTGCCAGCACTCCTCATGAGCAGTACTTC	CASTPHEQYF
TRBD2	TRBJ2-7	few	TRBV5-1	TGCGCCAGCAGCTTTCTAGCGGGAGAGTCCGGCGAGCAGTACTTC	CASSFLAGESGEQYF
TRBD2	TRBJ2-1	once	TRBV27	TGTGCCAGCAGTTCTGTTCCATTGACTAGCGCGAGCAATGAGCAGTTCTTC	CASSSVPLTSASNEQFF
NA	TRBJ2-7	NA	TRBV4-1	TGCGCCAGCAGCCAAACCAGAGCTATTTCCTACGAGCAGTACTTC	CASSQTRAISYEQYF
TRBD1	TRBJ2-7	NA	TRBV7-2	TGTGCCAGCAGCCCCAACGGACAGGTTGCGAGCGAGCAGTACTTC	CASSPNGQVASEQYF
NA	TRBJ1-5	NA	TRBV7-9	TGTGCCATTCTAGATTTAGGGAGCAATCAGCCCCAGCATTTT	CAILDLGSNQPQHF
NA	TRBJ2-1	once	TRBV18	TGTGCCAGCTCACCAGCGACGGGATTAGAGTTCTTC	CASSPATGLEFF
NA	TRBJ2-6	NA	TRBV5-4	TGTGCCAGCAGCTTCGAGGGATCTGGGGCCAACGTCCTGACTTTC	CASSFEGSGANVLTF
NA	TRBJ1-5	NA	TRBV11-2	TGTGCCAGCAGCTTAGATCTGGGGGTAGGTCAGCCCCAGCATTTT	CASSLDLGVGQPQHF
NA	TRBJ2-1	NA	TRBV6-4	TGTGCCAGCAGTGACAGGGTGGGGACAAAGAATGAGCAGTTCTTC	CASSDRVGTKNEQFF
NA	TRBJ1-2	NA	TRBV4-3	TGCGCCAGCAGCCAATCAGACCGAGACGACAGGTATGGCTACACCTTC	CASSQSDRDDRYGYTF
NA	TRBJ2-7	NA	TRBV5-4	TGTGCCAGCAGCTATGAGGGCATCCACGAGCAGTACTTC	CASSYEGIHEQYF
TRBD2	TRBJ2-7	NA	TRBV7-6	TGTGCCAGCAGCTTAGTTGAGGGAGGGCGGAACGAGCAGTACTTC	CASSLVEGGRNEQYF
TRBD1	TRBJ2-7	NA	TRBV29-1	TGCAGCGCTGGGACAGTGAATAACGAGCAGTACTTC	CSAGTVNNEQYF
NA	TRBJ2-3	NA	TRBV5-4	TGTGCCAGCAGCTTGGGCGGGGGCACAGATACGCAGTATTTT	CASSLGGGTDTQYF
NA	TRBJ1-2	NA	TRBV5-1	TGCGCCAGCAGCATAGGCGGGGGCCTCTATGGCTACACCTTC	CASSIGGGLYGYTF
TRBD2	TRBJ2-1	NA	TRBV6-4	TGTGCCAGCAGTGTAGCGGGAGGCCGGAATGAGCAGTTCTTC	CASSVAGGRNEQFF
TRBD2	TRBJ2-3	once	TRBV4-2	TGTGCCAGCAGCCAGGCGGGGACTAGCGGGAGTACATCAGATACGCAGTATTTT	CASSQAGTSGSTSDTQYF
TRBD2	TRBJ2-3	NA	TRBV5-5	TGTGCCAGCAGCTTGGATACGTGGACTAGCGGGGGCTCAGATACGCAGTATTTT	CASSLDTWTSGGSDTQYF
TRBD2	TRBJ2-1	NA	TRBV5-1	TGCGCCAGCAGCTCGAGCGGGAGTAAGGGGTCGACCTACAATGAGCAGTTCTTC	CASSSSGSKGSTYNEQFF
TRBD1	TRBJ1-3	NA	TRBV30	TGTGCCTGGAGGACAGGGGCGAGTGGAAACACCATATATTTT	CAWRTGASGNTIYF
TRBD1	TRBJ2-2	NA	TRBV2	TGTGCCAGCAGAGTTATGGACAGGCTCTCCACCGGGGAGCTGTTTTTT	CASRVMDRLSTGELFF
NA	TRBJ1-1	NA	TRBV6-5	TGTGCCAGCAGTTACTCACGGGGCAGGACTGAAGCTTTCTTT	CASSYSRGRTEAFF
NA	TRBJ2-1	NA	TRBV13	TGTGCCAGCAGCCCTAGGGTGAGCGGGCAACCTAAGTCCTACAATGAGCAGTTCTTC	CASSPRVSGQPKSYNEQFF
NA	TRBJ2-5	NA	TRBV11-3	TGTGCCAGCAGCAGTAACCCTCACGAGACCCAGTACTTC	CASSSNPHETQYF
TRBD2	TRBJ2-3	NA	TRBV5-1	TGCGCCAGCAGCTTTCTAGCGGGAGCCACAGATACGCAGTATTTT	CASSFLAGATDTQYF
TRBD1	TRBJ1-1	NA	TRBV5-6	TGTGCCAGCAGCTGGGGACAGGGGAACACTGAAGCTTTCTTT	CASSWGQGNTEAFF
TRBD1	TRBJ2-7	NA	TRBV10-3	TGTGCCATCAGTGAGTTCCCCCTCGGGACAGCACCCTACGAGCAGTACTTC	CAISEFPLGTAPYEQYF
NA	TRBJ2-2	NA	TRBV28	TGTGCCAGCAGACGTCATACGTCCGGGGAGCTGTTTTTT	CASRRHTSGELFF
NA	TRBJ2-7	NA	TRBV6-1	TGTGCCAGCAGTAAAGAACGGGGTATCAACGAGCAGTACTTC	CASSKERGINEQYF
NA	TRBJ1-1	NA	TRBV7-9	TGTGCCAGCAGCTTAGCAGGAGGTCAGGGAGAGGTATCTGAAGCTTTCTTT	CASSLAGGQGEVSEAFF
TRBD1	TRBJ1-2	NA	TRBV5-4	TGTGCCAGCAGCGAGACAGGGGGCGCAGCTAACTATGGCTACACCTTC	CASSETGGAANYGYTF
TRBD1	TRBJ2-5	NA	TRBV11-2	TGTGCCAGCAGCCAGACACGGACAGGGCAGTACTTC	CASSQTRTGQYF
NA	TRBJ2-3	NA	TRBV7-2	TGTGCCAGCAGCTTAGCCGCAGATACGCAGTATTTT	CASSLAADTQYF
TRBD2	TRBJ2-1	NA	TRBV5-1	TGCGCCAGCAGCTCGACTAGCTTCAATGAGCAGTTCTTC	CASSSTSFNEQFF
TRBD2	TRBJ2-7	NA	TRBV7-2	TGTGCCAGCAGCGTTACGGGACTAGCGGGAGTTCTCTACGAGCAGTACTTC	CASSVTGLAGVLYEQYF